A single sample gave rise to the 7 T cell receptor beta chains below, sequenced in a study of blood T cell repertoires in COVID-19 (dated by TCRdb to between 2020 and 2021). Libraries were built with the immunoSEQ multiplex PCR assay. TCRdb obtained this table from immuneACCESS and retained in-frame rearrangements with V and J assigned. These tables miss some clones; where compared with another copy, unresolved V genes account for less than half of the shortfall, and the remainder is unexplained. This sample lists some 290,000 clones; 85% to 90% were detected once. 2.9% of the sample comes from the top ten. The sample was peripheral blood. These receptors all stem from a woman aged 30 to 39 with COVID-19, enrolled during active disease.

The chain links TRBV11-2 to TRBJ2-1, with D hard to call. The germline V gene encodes CDR1 SGHAT and CDR2 FQNNGV. Trimming took off 0 bases at V and 6 bases at J, with 6 bases between the two ends. The CDR3 covers 13 residues. The CDR3 region is CASSLDRSNEQFF. CDR3 coding DNA: TGTGCCAGCAGCTTAGATCGGAGCAATGAGCAGTTCTTC.

This sequence joins TRBV5-6 and TRBJ1-2, with 9 positions matching TRBD1. The V gene's germline CDR1 is SGHDT and CDR2 YYEEEE. The CDR3 sequence is 18 residues long. Unmatched junction bases numbered 13, after V lost 0 bases and J lost 4 bases. CDR3 sequence: CASSLAIQTGGPGYGYTF. The CDR3 nucleotides read TGTGCCAGCAGCTTGGCCATACAAACAGGGGGCCCAGGCTATGGCTACACCTTC.

This clone has only a few counts. The chain uses TRBV6-6 and TRBJ1-2, with a weak D call TRBD1 (5 bases). V shed 6 bases and J shed 7 bases, with 18 bases lying between them. The CDR3 spans 14 residues. CDR1 and CDR2 from the germline V gene are MNHNY and SVGAGI (reference sequence). CDR3: CASSSREGTRGYTF. In DNA form, the CDR3 reads TGTGCCAGCAGCTCCCGGGAGGGGACGCGTGGCTACACCTTC.

This chain uses TRBV25-1 with TRBJ1-4, with 9 bases fitting TRBD1. Germline CDR1 is MGHDK and CDR2 is SYGVNS. CDR3 length: 17 residues. V trimming: 0 bases; J trimming: 8 bases; junction bases outside the gene matches: 10. CDR3 sequence reads: CASSEYKPGQGNEKLFF. CDR3 DNA: TGTGCCAGCAGTGAATATAAACCGGGACAGGGTAACGAAAAACTGTTTTTT.

The gene calls are TRBV7-8 and TRBJ2-7, with 7 positions matching TRBD1. From germline, CDR1 is SGHVS and CDR2 FQNEAQ. With V trimmed by 4 bases and J by 0 bases, 9 bases remained unmatched. The CDR3 runs to 16 residues. The CDR3 reads CASSSHYGQDSYEQYF. The CDR3 DNA follows: TGTGCCAGCAGCTCCCACTACGGACAGGACTCCTACGAGCAGTACTTC.

This clone was seen a few times. Other DNA sequences within the sample encode an identical CDR3. The chain recombines TRBV9 with TRBJ1-1, with D perhaps matching TRBD1 (5 bases). Trimming stripped 0 bases from V and 4 bases from J, with 10 bases between. The CDR3 has 14 amino acids. From germline, CDR1 is SGDLS and CDR2 YYNGEE. The chain's CDR3 is CASSVAGGATEAFF. Here the CDR3 DNA reads TGTGCCAGCAGCGTAGCAGGTGGGGCCACTGAAGCTTTCTTT.

The rearrangement joins TRBV19 to TRBJ1-1; no reliable D call. In germline, CDR1 is LNHDA, CDR2 SQIVND (reference sequence). The CDR3 is made up of 15 amino acids. The V and J ends lost 2 bases and 2 bases respectively, with 12 bases between them. The CDR3 here is CASSIMMRGNTEAFF. The CDR3 DNA is TGTGCCAGTAGTATAATGATGCGGGGTAACACTGAAGCTTTCTTT.